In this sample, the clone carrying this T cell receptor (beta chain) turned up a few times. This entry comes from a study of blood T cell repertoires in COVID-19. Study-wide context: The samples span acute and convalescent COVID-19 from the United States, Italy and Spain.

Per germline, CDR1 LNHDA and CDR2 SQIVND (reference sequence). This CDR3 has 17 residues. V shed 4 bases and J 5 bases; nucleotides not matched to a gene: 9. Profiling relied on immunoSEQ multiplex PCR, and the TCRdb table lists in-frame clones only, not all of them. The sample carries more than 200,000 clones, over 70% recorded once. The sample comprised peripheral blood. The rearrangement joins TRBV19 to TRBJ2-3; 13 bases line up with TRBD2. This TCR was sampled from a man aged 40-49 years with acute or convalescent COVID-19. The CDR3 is CASSNGLAGAGQDTQYF. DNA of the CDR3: TGTGCCAGTAGTAATGGACTAGCGGGAGCGGGGCAAGATACGCAGTATTTT.